These 17 T cell receptor beta chains were all obtained from the same sample, sequenced in a study of CD8 T cells in Susac syndrome. Reverse transcription of roughly 0.5 to 1 ug RNA was carried out with random hexamers. From the immunoSEQ multiplex PCR reads, TCRdb called clonotypes with MiXCR, one entry per CDR3 protein. This table has some 130,000 distinct CDR3 sequences, roughly 94% appearing once. The source material was CD8+ T cells from PBMCs. Receptors were obtained from a human donor with Susac syndrome.

V and J are TRBV20-1 and TRBJ1-5; 7 nucleotides line up with TRBD1. After removal of 5 bases from V and 5 bases from J, the junction contained 9 bases not matched to a gene. From germline, CDR1 is DFQATT and CDR2 SNEGSKA (reference sequence). This CDR3 spans 14 amino acids. The CDR3 here is CSALTGAPDQPQHF. Here the CDR3 DNA reads TGCAGTGCTTTAACAGGGGCCCCCGATCAGCCCCAGCATTTT.

This chain connects TRBV6-5 to TRBJ1-2; no clear D gene. This CDR3 is built from 15 residues. Trimming took 2 bases from V and 1 from J, leaving 11 bases between them. The germline V gene has CDR1 MNHEY and CDR2 SVGAGI. The CDR3 sequence is CASSYIRPINYGYTF. Here the CDR3 DNA reads TGTGCCAGCAGTTACATTAGACCGATTAACTATGGCTACACCTTC.

This sequence joins TRBV29-1 and TRBJ2-7; D gene ambiguous. Germline CDR1 reads SQVTM; CDR2 reads ANQGSEA. V was cut by 3 bases and J by 0 bases, with 9 bases left in between. There are 13 residues in the CDR3. CDR3 sequence (DNA): TGCAGCGTTGAGGACGGCAACTCCTACGAGCAGTACTTC. This encodes CSVEDGNSYEQYF.

The gene calls are TRBV28 and TRBJ2-7; D remains unclear. Trimming removed 2 bases at V and 3 bases at J, with 11 bases between. From germline, CDR1 is MDHEN and CDR2 SYDVKM. The CDR3 runs to 14 residues. Here the CDR3 DNA reads TGTGCCAGCAGTTTAACGTCCTACAACTACGAGCAGTACTTC. This gives the protein CASSLTSYNYEQYF.

The rearrangement uses TRBV5-1 and TRBJ1-1; 10 bases are shared with TRBD1. Germline V gene lookup returns CDR1 SGHRS and CDR2 YFSETQ. Trimming removed 3 bases from V and 8 bases from J; junction bases left unmatched: 7. The CDR3 loop spans 14 amino acids. Here the CDR3 DNA reads TGCGCCAGCAGCTCCCGGGACAGGGGCATGGAAGCTTTCTTT. Amino acid sequence: CASSSRDRGMEAFF. Looking up the rest from reference TRBV5-1 and TRBJ1-1 gives the full variable domain: KAGVTQTPRYLIKTRGQQVTLSCSPISGHRSVSWYQQTPGQGLQFLFEYFSETQRNKGNFPGRFSGRQFSNSRSEMNVSTLELGDSALYLCASSSRDRGMEAFFGQGTRLTVV.

The V gene is TRBV20-1, the J gene TRBJ1-1; D gene unclear. The CDR3 length is 12 residues. The V end lost 3 bases, the J end lost 1 base, and 6 bases lay between the germline ends. Germline V gives CDR1 DFQATT, CDR2 SNEGSKA (reference sequence). The CDR3 is CSASGGNTEAFF. The DNA of the CDR3 is TGCAGTGCTAGTGGCGGGAACACTGAAGCTTTCTTT.

The rearrangement uses TRBV6-1 and TRBJ1-2, with D perhaps TRBD1 (5 bases). Germline V gene data show CDR1 as MNHNS and CDR2 as SASEGT. The CDR3 runs 14 residues. The V end lost 1 base, the J end lost 3 bases, and 9 bases lay between the germline ends. The CDR3 reads CASSEEGQYYGYTF. Here the CDR3 DNA reads TGTGCCAGCAGTGAAGAGGGGCAGTACTATGGCTACACCTTC.

The CDR3 sequence: CASSGGVNGELFF. CDR3 bases: TGCGCCAGCAGTGGAGGGGTTAACGGGGAGCTGTTTTTT. The V and J genes are TRBV4-1 and TRBJ2-2; the D gene is possibly TRBD2 (6 bases). The CDR3 sequence is 13 residues long. The ends were cut back, 6 bases at V and 7 bases at J, with 12 bases in the middle. Germline V gives CDR1 MGHRA, CDR2 YSYEKL.

This chain connects TRBV14 to TRBJ1-1; TRBD1 agrees at 7 bases. V lost 4 bases and J lost 6; bases outside the gene matches: 2. Germline V CDR1 and CDR2: SGHDN, FVKESK. This CDR3 is 12 amino acids long. CDR3 in amino acids: CASSPGQAEAFF. For the CDR3, the DNA is TGTGCCAGCAGCCCCGGACAGGCTGAAGCTTTCTTT. Based on the CDR3 plus reference TRBV14 and TRBJ1-1, the full variable domain is EAGVTQFPSHSVIEKGQTVTLRCDPISGHDNLYWYRRVMGKEIKFLLHFVKESKQDESGMPNNRFLAERTGGTYSTLKVQPAELEDSGVYFCASSPGQAEAFFGQGTRLTVV.

The genes are TRBV2 and TRBJ2-1; a weak D match, TRBD2 (6 bases). CDR1 is SNHLY, CDR2 FYNNEI, per germline. Trimming took 7 bases from V and 2 from J, leaving 21 bases between them. This CDR3 has 17 amino acids. CDR3 in DNA: TGTGCCAGCAATCGGAGGGTGACTGTGCAACCCTACAATGAGCAGTTCTTC. It codes for CASNRRVTVQPYNEQFF.

This rearrangement joins TRBV20-1 to TRBJ2-5, with D maybe TRBD1 (5 bases). Germline CDR1 DFQATT, CDR2 SNEGSKA (reference sequence). Trimming cost V 5 bases and J 7 bases, with 8 bases left between them. This CDR3 has 10 residues. The DNA for the CDR3 is TGCAGTGCTCCCCAGGGGACCCAGTACTTC. It is translated as CSAPQGTQYF.

The chain is built from TRBV2 and TRBJ2-7; D is undetermined. V was clipped by 5 bases and J by 2 bases, with 7 bases between them. Germline V gives CDR1 SNHLY, CDR2 FYNNEI. The CDR3 length is 12 residues. CDR3 loop: CASSPRTYEQYF. The CDR3 coding sequence is TGTGCCAGCAGTCCAAGGACCTACGAGCAGTACTTC.

Details on this clonotype: An end of the junction does not agree with germline; a read error may underlie this. The chain carries TRBV15 and TRBJ2-2; 10 bases fit TRBD1. The germline V gene encodes CDR1 LNHNV and CDR2 YYDKDF (reference sequence). This CDR3 has 17 amino acids. Written as DNA, the CDR3 is TGTGCTACCAGCAGAGGAAACCGGGACAGGGGCACCGGGGAGCTGTTTTTT. Protein: CATSRGNRDRGTGELFF.

This chain links TRBV29-1 with TRBJ2-2, with 9 bases lining up with TRBD2. Germline CDR1 is SQVTM and CDR2 is ANQGSEA. V dropped 7 bases and J dropped 1; count of bases not matched to a gene: 1. CDR3 size: 13 residues. The CDR3 here is CSAAGGNTGELFF. Written as DNA, the CDR3 is TGCAGCGCAGCGGGAGGGAACACCGGGGAGCTGTTTTTT.

This chain joins TRBV28 and TRBJ2-3, with 8 bases matching TRBD1. There are 14 residues in the CDR3. CDR1 and CDR2 from the germline V gene are MDHEN and SYDVKM. V was pared by 3 bases and J by 3 bases, with 2 bases of the junction left unmatched. The CDR3 coding sequence is TGTGCCAGCAGTTTGCAGGGGGCAACAGATACGCAGTATTTT. Translation: CASSLQGATDTQYF.

The J gene is TRBJ2-3, the V gene TRBV6-2 or TRBV6-3; 10 bases fit TRBD2. CDR1 and CDR2 (germline): MNHEY, SVGEGT. CDR3 length: 15 amino acids. V shed 4 bases and J 6 bases; nucleotides not matched to a gene: 7. The CDR3 DNA reads TGTGCCAGCAGTTGGACTAGCGGATCCGGGGATACGCAGTATTTT. This sequence encodes CASSWTSGSGDTQYF.

The V call is TRBV7-9, the J call TRBJ2-7, with D unclear. Trimming pared 3 bases from V and 5 bases from J, leaving 11 bases between. Germline CDR1 and CDR2: SEHNR and FQNEAQ (reference sequence). This CDR3 spans 13 amino acids. CDR3: CASSFRAPNEQYF. The CDR3 nucleotides are TGTGCCAGCAGCTTCCGGGCCCCCAACGAGCAGTACTTC.